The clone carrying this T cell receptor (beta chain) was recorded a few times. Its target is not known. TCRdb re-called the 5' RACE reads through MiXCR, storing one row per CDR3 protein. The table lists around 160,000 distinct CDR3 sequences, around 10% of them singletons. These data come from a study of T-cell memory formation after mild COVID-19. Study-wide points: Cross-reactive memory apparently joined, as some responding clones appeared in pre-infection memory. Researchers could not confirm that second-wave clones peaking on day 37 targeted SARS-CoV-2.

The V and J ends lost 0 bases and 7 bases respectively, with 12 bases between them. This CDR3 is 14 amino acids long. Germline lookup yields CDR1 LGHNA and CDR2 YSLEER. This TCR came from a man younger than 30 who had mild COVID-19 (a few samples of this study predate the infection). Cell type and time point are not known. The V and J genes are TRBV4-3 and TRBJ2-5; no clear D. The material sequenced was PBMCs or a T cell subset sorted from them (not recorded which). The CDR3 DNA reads TGCGCCAGCAGCCAAGATAGACTGGCCCGGACCCAGTACTTC. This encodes CASSQDRLARTQYF.